This paragraph covers one TCR beta chain sequence. Trimming removed 2 bases from V and 4 bases from J, with 14 bases in between. The CDR3 contains 15 residues. Amplification of TRBV12-4/TRBJ1-2 clonotypes used adaptor-ligated barcode primers. TCRdb reanalysed the multiplex PCR reads using MiXCR and keeps one entry per CDR3 protein. The sample includes 450 to 550 distinct CDR3 sequences, under 30% of them seen just once. Sequenced sample: memory CD4+ T cells sorted from blood. Specified subset: memory CD4+ T cells, CD4+CD45RO+CD25-. The sequence came from a female donor with breast cancer. The rearrangement links TRBV12-3 or TRBV12-4 to TRBJ1-2, with D perhaps matching TRBD1 (6 bases). The CDR3 here is CASSLRAGDFYGYTF. In DNA, the CDR3 is TGTGCCAGCAGTTTAAGGGCAGGGGACTTCTATGGCTACACCTTC.